This T cell receptor beta chain originates from a study of regulatory T cells in long-lasting Graves disease. Germline CDR1 and CDR2: LGHDT and YNNKEL (reference sequence). This CDR3 contains 15 residues. Between the trimmed V and J ends, which lost 0 bases and 4 bases, there was a span of 13 bases. As for time point: newly diagnosed GD, antithyroid drugs for less than 3 months. RNA from PBMCs was the source of the TCR library. Guidelines of the American Thyroid Association were used to diagnose Graves' disease. This clonotype was counted at least ten times. Combining iRepertoire HTBI primers with Arm-PCR of CDR3 regions, the authors built TCR beta libraries. MiXCR, run by TCRdb on the multiplex PCR reads, gives a single entry per CDR3 protein. The sample lists roughly 560,000 distinct CDR3 sequences, around 12% seen once, with roughly 9.3% in the top ten. These same data were also listed under a study on T cells in Graves' hyperthyroidism and ophthalmopathy. From that paper: Thyroid ultrasound, orbital computed tomography, clinical symptoms, and serum thyroxine and TRAb underpinned diagnoses.

Sequencing used peripheral blood mononuclear cells (PBMCs), obtained at new diagnosis, from a patient treated with antithyroid drugs. V is TRBV3-1 and J is TRBJ2-7, with D possibly called TRBD1 or TRBD2 (6 bases each). This receptor was taken from a woman aged 30 to 39 with Graves disease. This chain's CDR3 is CASSQERDTDYEQYF. CDR3 nucleotides: TGTGCCAGCAGCCAAGAGCGGGACACCGATTACGAGCAGTACTTC.